The present T cell receptor (beta chain) was sequenced within a study of T cell repertoires in cytomegalovirus infection (dated by TCRdb to between 2018 and 2021). About the investigation overall: Donor HLA type was relevant to the analysis, because carriage of CMV infection together with the matching HLA type was indicated by public TCR beta signatures.

This clonotype showed up many times. Its antigen specificity is not known. Per-base qualities were not stored, and no clone one base away is much larger. TCRdb names Illumina HiSeq 1500 as the instrument used. The public reads were reprocessed in TCRdb via fastp at Q25 and MiXCR, keeping in-frame beta chains. Under each unique CDR3 protein, matching rows form one entry showing the most common genes and DNA. The sample table contains 250,000 or so distinct CDR3 sequences; only one count was recorded for approximately 9% of them. About 16% of the sample goes to the ten largest clones. From the cysteine through the phenylalanine, the CDR3 covers 15 amino acids. The read is trimmed to its CDR3 DNA, 45 bases read in frame from base 1. CDR1 SGHTA and CDR2 FQGNSA are derived from the germline V gene. Trimming costs V 3 bases and J 0 bases, and their ends lie 12 bases apart. Here is what the overall study found, with its caveats: In the ex vivo response, HLA-C-restricted CMV-specific TCR beta clonotypes were dominant, and in two of eight donors the single most frequent clonotype came from this HLA-C-restricted group. In both this cohort and an independent cohort of 352 donors, the cumulative frequency of public TCR beta family members distinguished carriers of CMV infection plus the relevant HLA type.

The chain was built from TRBV7-2 and TRBJ2-7, with the D segment identity uncertain. The sequenced sample was PBMCs. The origin of this receptor is a human donor in good health (CMV status not recorded). Some clones in this sample may be carry-over from other donors' samples. Read as DNA, the sequence is TGTGCCAGCAGCTTCGGGCCAGAAAGCTCCTACGAGCAGTACTTC. Translation gives CASSFGPESSYEQYF.